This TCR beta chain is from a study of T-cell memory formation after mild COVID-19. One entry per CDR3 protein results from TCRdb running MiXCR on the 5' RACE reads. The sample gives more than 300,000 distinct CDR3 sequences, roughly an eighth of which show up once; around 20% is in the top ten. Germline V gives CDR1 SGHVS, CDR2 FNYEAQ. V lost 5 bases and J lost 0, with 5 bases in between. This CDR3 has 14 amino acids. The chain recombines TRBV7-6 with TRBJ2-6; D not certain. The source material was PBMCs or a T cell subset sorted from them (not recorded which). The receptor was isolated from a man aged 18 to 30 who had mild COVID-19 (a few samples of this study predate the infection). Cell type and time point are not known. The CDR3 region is CASSQDSGANVLTF. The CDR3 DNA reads TGTGCCAGCAGCCAAGACTCTGGGGCCAACGTCCTGACTTTC.